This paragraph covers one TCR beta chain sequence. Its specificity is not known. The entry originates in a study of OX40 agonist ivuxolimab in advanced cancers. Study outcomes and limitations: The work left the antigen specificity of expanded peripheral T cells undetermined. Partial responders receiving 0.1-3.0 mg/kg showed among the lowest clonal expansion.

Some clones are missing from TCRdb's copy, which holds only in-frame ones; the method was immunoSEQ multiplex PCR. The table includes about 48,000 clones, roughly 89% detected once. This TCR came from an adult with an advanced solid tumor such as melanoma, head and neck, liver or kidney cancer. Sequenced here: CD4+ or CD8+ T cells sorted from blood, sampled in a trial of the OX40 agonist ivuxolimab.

The CDR3: CASSLIRGASNEQYF. In DNA, the CDR3 is TGCGCCAGCAGCCTCATTCGGGGGGCTAGCAACGAGCAGTACTTC. The gene calls are TRBV4-1 and TRBJ2-7; TRBD2 might be the D (7 bases). CDR1 is MGHRA and CDR2 is YSYEKL in the germline V gene. The CDR3 consists of 15 residues. Trimming stripped 4 bases from V and 5 bases from J, with 18 bases between.